The 18 T cell receptor beta chains below were found in one sample sequenced in a study of T cells after yellow fever vaccination (dated by TCRdb to the late 2010s). The treatment or condition label for this specimen denotes: live attenuated yellow fever vaccine strain. Libraries came from 5' RACE. Sequenced on an Illumina HiSeq 2500. TCRdb trimmed public reads at Q25 via fastp, called clones via MiXCR and kept in-frame beta chains. CDR3 protein duplicates are merged, each entry listing the most common genes and DNA. The sample records hundreds of thousands of distinct CDR3 sequences, about 13% of which are singletons. The ten largest clones take up over 13% of the sample. The starting material was PBMCs, obtained on the day of the yellow fever booster vaccination. Receptor source: a man aged 25-40 years who received the YFV17D yellow fever vaccine.

This clonotype was seen a few times. The chain is built from TRBV28 and TRBJ2-5; perhaps TRBD2 as D (5 bases). V was shortened by 6 bases and J by 8 bases, with 19 bases between the two germline ends. Germline V gene sequence: CDR1 MDHEN, CDR2 SYDVKM. This CDR3 has 14 amino acids. CDR3 residues: CASRGESRTPTQYF. The DNA of the CDR3 is TGTGCCAGCAGGGGAGAGTCTCGGACGCCAACCCAGTACTTC.

This clonotype was seen a few times. This chain links TRBV2 with TRBJ2-2, with D uncertain. Per germline, CDR1 SNHLY and CDR2 FYNNEI. Deletions cut 6 bases from V and 6 bases from J, with 14 bases between. This CDR3 region has 14 residues. The CDR3 reads CASSVTRSAGELFF. As DNA, the CDR3 is TGTGCCAGCAGCGTAACCAGGAGTGCCGGGGAGCTGTTTTTT.

This clonotype was detected many times. V gene TRBV29-1 combines with J gene TRBJ2-7; D is undetermined. V was clipped by 6 bases and J by 1 base, with 13 bases between them. The CDR3 spans 13 residues. CDR1 is SQVTM and CDR2 is ANQGSEA in the germline V gene. CDR3 residues: CSVQSGPSYEQYF. The CDR3 DNA follows: TGCAGCGTCCAGAGTGGGCCTTCCTACGAGCAGTACTTC.

The V gene is TRBV7-2, the J gene TRBJ2-1; no clear D. This CDR3 has 15 residues. CDR1 SGHTA and CDR2 FQGNSA come from the germline V gene. Trimming removed 5 bases from V and 6 bases from J, with 17 bases in between. CDR3 nucleotide sequence: TGTGCCAGCAGCCCACCCTCGGTTCGGTTCAATGAGCAGTTCTTC. It encodes CASSPPSVRFNEQFF.

This clonotype was seen more than once but under ten times. The chain has TRBV6-4 and TRBJ2-1; 8 bases match TRBD2. V dropped 5 bases and J dropped 4; count of bases not matched to a gene: 4. CDR1 MRHNA and CDR2 SNTAGT come from the germline V gene. The length of the CDR3 is 14 residues. DNA for the CDR3: TGTGCCAGCAGTATGACTAGCGCTTACAATGAGCAGTTCTTC. It translates to CASSMTSAYNEQFF.

This clonotype was seen more than once but under ten times. The CDR3 DNA sequence: TGTGCCACCGGGGGGGGAGGGGACTACAATGAGCAGTTCTTC. It encodes CATGGGGDYNEQFF. This rearrangement joins TRBV15 to TRBJ2-1; 7 bases line up with TRBD2. V gave up 8 bases and J gave up 3 bases; unmatched junction bases: 7. This CDR3 has 14 amino acids. Germline CDR1 is LNHNV and CDR2 is YYDKDF (reference sequence).

This clonotype has just a few counts. The rearrangement uses TRBV6-5 and TRBJ2-7; D may correspond to TRBD1 or TRBD2 (5 bases each). The CDR3 is 17 residues long. Germline assignment: CDR1 MNHEY and CDR2 SVGAGI. The germline V and J ends were trimmed by 0 bases and 3 bases, with 18 bases remaining between them. CDR3 loop: CASSYSPQGVPDYEQYF. DNA of the CDR3: TGTGCCAGCAGTTACTCCCCCCAGGGAGTCCCAGACTACGAGCAGTACTTC.

This rearrangement joins TRBV7-2 to TRBJ2-7; D might be TRBD2 (5 bases). The CDR3 is made up of 11 amino acids. Germline assignment: CDR1 SGHTA and CDR2 FQGNSA. Trimming shortened V by 8 bases and J by 6 bases, and 11 bases separated the two germline ends. The CDR3 DNA sequence: TGTGCCAGCGGAGGACCGGCCGAGCAGTACTTC. It translates to CASGGPAEQYF.

The rearrangement uses TRBV12-3 or TRBV12-4 and TRBJ2-7; TRBD1 matches at 7 bases. The CDR3 runs to 13 residues. The V gene end was trimmed by 8 bases and the J gene end by 4 bases; junction bases not matched to a gene: 8. CDR3 protein: CASGKTGNYEQYF. The CDR3 nucleotides are TGTGCCAGCGGAAAGACAGGGAATTACGAGCAGTACTTC.

This clonotype was observed many times. The genes are TRBV5-6 and TRBJ1-1; D is undetermined. This CDR3 has 13 residues. The germline V and J ends were trimmed by 1 base and 0 bases, with 4 bases remaining between them. Germline V gene lookup returns CDR1 SGHDT and CDR2 YYEEEE. CDR3 protein: CASSLPVNTEAFF. The CDR3 region has the DNA TGTGCCAGCAGCTTGCCAGTGAACACTGAAGCTTTCTTT. The whole variable domain, remainder taken from reference TRBV5-6 and TRBJ1-1, is DAGVTQSPTHLIKTRGQQVTLRCSPKSGHDTVSWYQQALGQGPQFIFQYYEEEERQRGNFPDRFSGHQFPNYSSELNVNALLLGDSALYLCASSLPVNTEAFFGQGTRLTVV.

This clonotype turned up a few times. The chain couples TRBV15 to TRBJ2-7, with unresolved D. Trimming left V 0 bases short and J 3 bases short, with 6 bases between. The CDR3 is 13 amino acids. The germline gives CDR1 LNHNV, CDR2 YYDKDF (reference sequence). The chain's CDR3 is CATSRDLNYEQYF. CDR3 in DNA: TGTGCCACCAGCAGAGACTTGAACTACGAGCAGTACTTC. The full variable domain, with the rest looked up from reference TRBV15 and TRBJ2-7, is DAMVIQNPRYQVTQFGKPVTLSCSQTLNHNVMYWYQQKSSQAPKLLFHYYDKDFNNEADTPDNFQSRRPNTSFCFLDIRSPGLGDTAMYLCATSRDLNYEQYFGPGTRLTVT.

This clonotype has ten or more counts. This CDR3 is CASSLAPGTLQETQYF. The CDR3, as DNA: TGCGCCAGCAGCCTAGCCCCTGGGACACTTCAAGAGACCCAGTACTTC. The gene calls are TRBV5-1 and TRBJ2-5; maybe TRBD1 (6 bases). This CDR3 spans 16 amino acids. The V end was cut by 4 bases, the J end by 2 bases, with 18 bases between. The germline V gene has CDR1 SGHRS and CDR2 YFSETQ. Combining the CDR3 with reference TRBV5-1 and TRBJ2-5 gives the whole variable domain KAGVTQTPRYLIKTRGQQVTLSCSPISGHRSVSWYQQTPGQGLQFLFEYFSETQRNKGNFPGRFSGRQFSNSRSEMNVSTLELGDSALYLCASSLAPGTLQETQYFGPGTRLLVL.

The gene calls are TRBV20-1 and TRBJ2-7; no definite D call. The CDR3 totals 12 residues. Per the germline V gene, CDR1 is DFQATT and CDR2 is SNEGSKA (reference sequence). V gave up 6 bases and J gave up 3 bases, with 12 bases separating them. In DNA form, the CDR3 reads TGCAGTGCCGTACTCTCGGTCTACGAGCAGTACTTC. It specifies CSAVLSVYEQYF.

Only a few counts were recorded for this clonotype. The chain uses TRBV2 and TRBJ2-3, with D possibly TRBD1 on 6 matching bases. The CDR3 contains 12 residues. Germline CDR1 SNHLY, CDR2 FYNNEI. V was pared by 5 bases and J by 5 bases, with 8 bases between. DNA of the CDR3: TGTGCCAGCAGTCAGGGGCTAGATACGCAGTATTTT. This encodes CASSQGLDTQYF. The whole variable domain, remainder taken from reference TRBV2 and TRBJ2-3, is EPEVTQTPSHQVTQMGQEVILRCVPISNHLYFYWYRQILGQKVEFLVSFYNNEISEKSEIFDDQFSVERPDGSNFTLKIRSTKLEDSAMYFCASSQGLDTQYFGPGTRLTVL.

In its sample, this clonotype was seen a few times. For the CDR3, the DNA is TGTGCCAGCAGCGTTACCGGGACTAGCGGCTACTACGAGCAGTACTTC. Its protein is CASSVTGTSGYYEQYF. This chain connects TRBV3-1 to TRBJ2-7; 11 bases align to TRBD2. Trimming at V came to 5 bases and at J to 3 bases, leaving 9 bases not matched to a gene. The CDR3 contains 16 residues. The germline V gene has CDR1 LGHDT and CDR2 YNNKEL (reference sequence).

This clonotype was observed a few times. This chain links TRBV20-1 with TRBJ1-2; D gene ambiguous. Trimming stripped 6 bases from V and 8 bases from J, with 16 bases between. This CDR3 region has 12 residues. Germline V gene sequence: CDR1 DFQATT, CDR2 SNEGSKA (reference sequence). CDR3 DNA sequence: TGCAGTGCACCCCAGAGCTCGGGGGGCTACACCTTC. It specifies CSAPQSSGGYTF.

The chain couples TRBV20-1 to TRBJ2-3, with 13 bases identical to TRBD2. The CDR3 is 14 residues long. The germline V gene has CDR1 DFQATT and CDR2 SNEGSKA (reference sequence). The V gene end was trimmed by 5 bases and the J gene end by 6 bases; junction bases not matched to a gene: 5. CDR3 residues: CSAGLAGVSDTQYF. CDR3 sequence (DNA): TGCAGTGCTGGACTAGCGGGAGTTTCTGATACGCAGTATTTT.

This rearrangement joins TRBV28 to TRBJ1-5; D not certain. The germline CDR1 and CDR2 sequences are MDHEN and SYDVKM. Trimming shortened V by 5 bases and J by 2 bases, and 10 bases separated the two germline ends. The CDR3 has 14 residues. CDR3 DNA sequence: TGTGCCAGCAGTCTCATGGAGGGCAATCAGCCCCAGCATTTT. Protein product: CASSLMEGNQPQHF.